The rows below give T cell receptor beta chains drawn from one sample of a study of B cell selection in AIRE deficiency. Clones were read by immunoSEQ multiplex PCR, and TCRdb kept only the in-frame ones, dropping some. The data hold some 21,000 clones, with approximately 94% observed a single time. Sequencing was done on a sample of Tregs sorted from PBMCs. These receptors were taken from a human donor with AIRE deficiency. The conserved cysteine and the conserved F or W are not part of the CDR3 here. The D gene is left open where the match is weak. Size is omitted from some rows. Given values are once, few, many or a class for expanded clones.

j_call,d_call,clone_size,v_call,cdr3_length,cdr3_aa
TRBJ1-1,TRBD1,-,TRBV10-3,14,AISERDRAYHTEAF
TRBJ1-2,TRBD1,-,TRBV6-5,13,ASSYVGRGPYGYT
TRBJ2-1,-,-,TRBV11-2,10,ASRGFHNEQF
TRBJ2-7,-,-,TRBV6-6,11,ASSYSMGYEQY
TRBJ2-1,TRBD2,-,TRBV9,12,ASSVGGLANEQF
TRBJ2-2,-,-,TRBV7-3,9,ASSTDGELF
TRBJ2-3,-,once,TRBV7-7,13,ASSTISRGTDTQY
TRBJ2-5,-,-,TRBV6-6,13,ASSRQEGLEETQY
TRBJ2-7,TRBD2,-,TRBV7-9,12,ASSSSSGSREQY
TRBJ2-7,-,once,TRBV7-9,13,ASSSGTLWGWEQY
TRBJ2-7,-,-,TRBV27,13,ASSNSLTSFYEQY
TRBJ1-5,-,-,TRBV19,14,ASSIAWGAPKKPQH
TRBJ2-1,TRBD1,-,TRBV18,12,ASSPPYRGNEQF
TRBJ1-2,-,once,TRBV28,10,ASSQPLVSYT
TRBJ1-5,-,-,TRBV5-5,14,ASSLVQDMHSQPQH
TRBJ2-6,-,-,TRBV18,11,ASSSSGANVLT
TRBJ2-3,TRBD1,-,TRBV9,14,ASSARQGPPTDTQY
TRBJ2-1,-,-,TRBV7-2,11,ASSLTGVNEQF
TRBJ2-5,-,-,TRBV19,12,ASSVTGNQETQY
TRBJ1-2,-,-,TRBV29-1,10,SVRRGPNGYT
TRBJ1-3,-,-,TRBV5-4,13,ASSKGPLVGNTIY
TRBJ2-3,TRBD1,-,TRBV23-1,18,ASSPAPHYRWDRGTDTQY